The 17 T cell receptor beta chains given below trace back to one sample, sequenced in a study of T cell clonality in common variable immunodeficiency. TCRdb's copy holds only in-frame clones and misses some; the assay was immunoSEQ multiplex PCR. Recorded here are over 50,000 clones, none singletons. Material: peripheral blood mononuclear cells. The receptors stem from a person between 18 and 70 years old in good health.

This clone was observed a few times. The DNA ends 3 residues before the CDR3 does, and the rest of the CDR3 is filled in from the germline J gene. The rearrangement joins TRBV10-2 to TRBJ1-2, with 9 bases fitting TRBD1. The CDR3 consists of 14 residues. The V segment lost 7 bases and the J segment 6 bases; nucleotides outside the gene matches: 9. Germline loops: CDR1 WSHSY, CDR2 SAAADI. CDR3 bases read: TGCGCCAGCACCGAACTAGGGACAGGGCATGGC. Amino acids: CASTELGTGHG. The complete CDR3 reads CASTELGTGHGYTF.

Details on this clone: Read sequence stops 3 residues before the CDR3 end, and the germline J gene provides the missing end. The rearrangement joins TRBV5-1 to TRBJ1-5; TRBD1 matches 10 bases. Germline V CDR1 and CDR2: SGHRS, YFSETQ. With V trimmed by 3 bases and J by 2 bases, 11 bases remained unmatched. The CDR3 extends over 18 amino acids. CDR3 residues: CASSSRVGQGNCNQPQHF. The CDR3 DNA, read in part, is TGCGCCAGCAGCTCCCGGGTGGGACAGGGGAATTGCAATCAGCCC. Based on the CDR3 plus reference TRBV5-1 and TRBJ1-5, the full variable domain is KAGVTQTPRYLIKTRGQQVTLSCSPISGHRSVSWYQQTPGQGLQFLFEYFSETQRNKGNFPGRFSGRQFSNSRSEMNVSTLELGDSALYLCASSSRVGQGNCNQPQHFGDGTRLSIL.

This clone was detected ten times or more. The DNA ends 3 residues before the CDR3 does, and the rest of the CDR3 is filled in from the germline J gene. This chain connects TRBV30 to TRBJ1-4; D is unresolved. Germline V gene sequence: CDR1 GTSNPN, CDR2 SVGIG (reference sequence). This CDR3 comprises 14 residues. The CDR3 reads CAWARLANTGELFF. Partial CDR3 DNA: TGTGCCTGGGCACGGCTAGCCAACACCGGGGAA.

This clone came up many times. With the read ending 3 residues before the CDR3 end, the germline J gene is used to fill in that end. The chain carries TRBV5-4 and TRBJ2-3, with D maybe TRBD1 (6 bases). The length of the CDR3 is 16 residues. Per germline, CDR1 SGHNT and CDR2 YYREEE (reference sequence). The germline V and J ends were trimmed by 7 bases and 1 base, with 19 bases remaining between them. The CDR3 here is CASPSEQGLGTDTQYF. The sequenced part of the CDR3 DNA is TGTGCCAGCCCCTCCGAACAGGGTTTGGGCACAGATACG.

This clone was seen at least ten times. The read gets to within 3 residues of the CDR3 end, and the germline J gene fills in the rest. The rearrangement uses TRBV6-2 or TRBV6-3 and TRBJ1-1, with D perhaps TRBD1 (6 bases). The CDR3 has 15 amino acids. Trimming took off 6 bases at V and 4 bases at J, with 18 bases between the two ends. Germline assignment: CDR1 MNHEY and CDR2 SVGEGT. CDR3 region: CASRDSGGLGTEAFF. The DNA read from the CDR3 is TGTGCCAGCAGAGACAGCGGGGGCTTAGGCACTGAA.

This clone was seen many times. The read terminates 3 residues ahead of where the CDR3 ends, so the germline J gene completes it. The gene calls are TRBV20-1 and TRBJ2-3; 13 bases align to TRBD2. Germline CDR1 and CDR2: DFQATT and SNEGSKA (reference sequence). V was clipped by 6 bases and J by 3 bases; unmatched bases: 12. The CDR3 is made up of 17 amino acids. The CDR3 protein is CSAKTTSGRGPTDTQYF. The part of the CDR3 DNA that was read is TGCAGTGCCAAAACTACTAGCGGGAGGGGCCCGACAGATACG.

Many counts were recorded for this clone. With the read ending 3 residues before the CDR3 end, the germline J gene is used to fill in that end. The chain is built from TRBV30 and TRBJ2-2, with 9 bases lining up with TRBD2. The length of the CDR3 is 19 residues. Germline values: CDR1 GTSNPN, CDR2 SVGIG (reference sequence). Unmatched junction bases numbered 21, after V lost 5 bases and J lost 5 bases. The CDR3 loop reads CAWGGRPRSGRPWTGELFF. The part of the CDR3 DNA that was read is TGTGCCTGGGGAGGGCGACCGAGGAGCGGGAGGCCGTGGACCGGGGAG.

This clone was detected many times. With the read ending 3 residues before the CDR3 end, the germline J gene is used to fill in that end. The chain is built from TRBV19 and TRBJ2-3; D is undetermined. The germline V gene encodes CDR1 LNHDA and CDR2 SQIVND (reference sequence). The length of the CDR3 is 15 residues. V lost 2 bases and J 0 bases, leaving 9 bases between the germline ends. The CDR3 region is CASSILPTSTDTQYF. The CDR3 DNA, read in part, is TGTGCCAGTAGTATACTACCTACTAGCACAGATACG.

There are many counts of this clone. Coverage ceases 3 residues before the CDR3 finishes, and the germline J gene fills in the end. This rearrangement joins TRBV29-1 to TRBJ1-2; D is uncertain. Germline V lookup: CDR1 SQVTM, CDR2 ANQGSEA. The CDR3 is made up of 12 amino acids. The sequenced part of the CDR3 DNA is TGCAGCGTTGGACTAGCGGAGGGTGAC. This gives the protein CSVGLAEGD. The CDR3, in full, reads CSVGLAEGDYTF.

This clone was counted many times. With the read ending 3 residues before the CDR3 end, the germline J gene is used to fill in that end. V and J are TRBV20-1 and TRBJ2-3; D gene uncertain. The CDR3 is 17 amino acids. Germline V gives CDR1 DFQATT, CDR2 SNEGSKA (reference sequence). V was pared by 1 base and J by 0 bases, with 17 bases between. This CDR3 is CSARGLGGQTSTDTQYF. The DNA read from the CDR3 is TGCAGTGCTAGAGGATTAGGCGGTCAGACTAGCACAGATACG.

This clone was detected ten times or more. The sequenced part of the CDR3 DNA is TGTGCCAGCCAAACCCGCCGGGGGGCGAGGGAGACC. Its protein is CASQTRRGARET. The complete CDR3 reads CASQTRRGARETQYF. V gene TRBV7-8 combines with J gene TRBJ2-5; a possible D gene is TRBD2 (7 bases). The sequenced fragment ends 3 residues before the CDR3 boundary, so the rest is inferred from the germline J gene. CDR1 SGHVS and CDR2 FQNEAQ come from the germline V gene. V dropped 8 bases and J dropped 5 bases, with 21 bases sitting between them. This CDR3 has 15 residues.

This clone has at least ten counts. The read falls 3 residues short of the CDR3 end, and the missing part is taken from the germline J gene. The chain has TRBV11-3 and TRBJ1-4; 7 nucleotides match TRBD1. Looked up from germline, CDR1 is SGHNT and CDR2 is YENEEA. This CDR3 has 15 residues. Trimming removed 5 bases from V and 6 bases from J; junction bases left unmatched: 9. This CDR3 is CASSLGPGGYEKLFF. Incomplete CDR3 DNA: TGTGCCAGCAGCCTGGGGCCAGGGGGTTATGAAAAA.

This clone has at least ten counts. Read data end 3 residues before the CDR3 end; the end is taken from the germline J gene. The chain couples TRBV2 to TRBJ2-1, with 7 bases aligning to TRBD2. V was clipped by 4 bases and J by 3 bases; unmatched bases: 6. Germline CDR1 SNHLY, CDR2 FYNNEI. This CDR3 has 15 residues. The CDR3 bases that were read are TGTGCCAGCAGTGTTGAGGGGAGGGTCTACAATGAG. This codes for CASSVEGRVYNE. The CDR3, in full, reads CASSVEGRVYNEQFF. Full variable domain (outside the CDR3, taken from reference TRBV2 and TRBJ2-1): EPEVTQTPSHQVTQMGQEVILRCVPISNHLYFYWYRQILGQKVEFLVSFYNNEISEKSEIFDDQFSVERPDGSNFTLKIRSTKLEDSAMYFCASSVEGRVYNEQFFGPGTRLTVL.

This clone was observed a few times. At one boundary the junction diverges from the germline segment, which might be a read error. The read ends 3 residues before the CDR3 terminus; that terminus is restored from the germline J gene. Other DNA sequences from this sample encode an identical CDR3 as well. The chain recombines TRBV5-1 with TRBJ1-3; D perhaps matches TRBD1 (6 bases). Germline V gene sequence: CDR1 SGHRS, CDR2 YFSETQ. This CDR3 spans 16 amino acids. The CDR3 spells CASSSLPTGPGNTIYF. The sequenced CDR3 bases are TGCGCCAGCAGCTCGCTACCTACAGGGCCGGGAAACACA.

This clone has at least ten counts. Coverage ceases 3 residues before the CDR3 finishes, and the germline J gene fills in the end. The chain links TRBV20-1 to TRBJ1-2, with 8 positions matching TRBD1. V lost 6 bases, J lost 6 bases, and 9 bases stayed unmatched. The CDR3 has 13 residues. Germline V CDR1 and CDR2: DFQATT, SNEGSKA (reference sequence). The CDR3 region is CSAAIIQGDGYTF. Incomplete CDR3 DNA: TGCAGTGCAGCGATCATACAGGGGGATGGC.

The table lists this clone with many counts. Coverage ceases 3 residues before the CDR3 finishes, and the germline J gene fills in the end. The chain has TRBV19 and TRBJ1-1, with D possibly matching TRBD1 (5 bases). CDR3 length: 14 residues. Germline CDR1 LNHDA, CDR2 SQIVND (reference sequence). Trimming removed 6 bases from V and 7 bases from J, with 18 bases in between. The CDR3 reads CASRIRAQGDEAFF. The sequenced part of the CDR3 DNA is TGTGCCAGTAGGATCCGGGCCCAGGGCGATGAA.

Ten or more counts support this clone. The read gets to within 3 residues of the CDR3 end, and the germline J gene fills in the rest. The chain links TRBV6-2 or TRBV6-3 to TRBJ2-3; 8 bases agree with TRBD2. CDR3 length equals 16 residues. Germline CDR1 and CDR2: MNHEY and SVGEGT. V dropped 0 bases and J dropped 1; count of bases not matched to a gene: 3. The CDR3 bases that were read are TGTGCCAGCAGTTACTCGACGCGGGAGGGCACAGATACG. It is translated as CASSYSTREGTDT. Given in full, the CDR3 is CASSYSTREGTDTQYF.